Listed below are T cell receptor beta chains from one sample, sequenced in a study of Graves' ophthalmopathy and Graves' hyperthyroidism. MiXCR was run by TCRdb on the multiplex PCR reads, yielding one entry per CDR3 protein. In the table there are about 210,000 distinct CDR3 sequences, 25% to 35% of which are singletons. Sequenced material: peripheral blood. These receptors originate from a man aged 45-60 years with Graves' ophthalmopathy. The CDR3 runs from the conserved cysteine through the conserved F or W. A D gene is named only where the DNA matches it firmly. Expanded clones get a size class; other rows say once, few or many, or leave the size out.

TRBJ2-7	-	many	TRBV24-1	14	TGTGCCACCAGTGACGGATTTAACTCCTACGAGCAGTACTTC	CATSDGFNSYEQYF
TRBJ1-1	-	-	TRBV14	16	TGTGCCAGCAGCCAAGATAAAGTAACAGCCTACACTGAAGCTTTCTTT	CASSQDKVTAYTEAFF
TRBJ2-5	TRBD1	-	TRBV12-3/TRBV12-4	15	TGTGCCAGCAGTCCGGTGGGACAGGGGGATGAGACCCAGTACTTC	CASSPVGQGDETQYF
TRBJ1-1	TRBD1	many	TRBV5-1	13	TGCGCCAGCAGCGAGGCGGGACAGCCCCGGGGTTTCTTT	CASSEAGQPRGFF
TRBJ1-1	TRBD1	many	TRBV27	14	TGTGCCAGCAAAATTAGGGGGCCGGGGACTGAAGCTTTCTTT	CASKIRGPGTEAFF
TRBJ1-2	-	many	TRBV7-2	12	TGTGCCAGCAGCTCTCGGGGCTATGGCTACACCTTC	CASSSRGYGYTF
TRBJ2-6	TRBD1	many	TRBV10-2	18	TGCGCCAGCAGCGCCGGGACAGGGCAGAGCTCTGGGGCCAACGTCCTGACTTTC	CASSAGTGQSSGANVLTF
TRBJ2-7	-	-	TRBV6-1	13	TGTGCCAGCAGACAGGACAGAGACTACGAGCAGTACTTC	CASRQDRDYEQYF
TRBJ2-7	-	many	TRBV29-1	12	TGCAGCGTTGGTGACTTCTCCTACGAGCAGTACTTC	CSVGDFSYEQYF
TRBJ2-7	-	many	TRBV4-2	15	TGTGCCAGCAGCCAAGATCGGTGGGCTAGATACGAGCAGTACTTC	CASSQDRWARYEQYF
TRBJ2-5	TRBD2	-	TRBV7-2	16	TGTGCCAGCAGCCGGACTAGCGGCAGGACGGAAGAGACCCAGTACTTC	CASSRTSGRTEETQYF
TRBJ2-5	TRBD2	many	TRBV6-5	16	TGTGCCAGCAGTTACCATGGTATAGCGGGAAGGGAGACCCAGTACTTC	CASSYHGIAGRETQYF
TRBJ2-5	-	-	TRBV6-2/TRBV6-3	14	TGTGCCAGCAGTTACGGAGGACGAGGGGAGACCCAGTACTTC	CASSYGGRGETQYF
TRBJ1-1	TRBD1	-	TRBV30	14	TGTGCCTGGGGACAGGGAAGCCTTAAAACCTCAGCTTTCTTT	CAWGQGSLKTSAFF
TRBJ2-5	TRBD2	many	TRBV12-3/TRBV12-4	14	TGTGCCAGCAGTTTCGGGCTAGCGGAAGAGACCCAGTACTTC	CASSFGLAEETQYF
TRBJ2-7	-	many	TRBV5-6	12	TGTGCCAGCAGCTTGCAGGTAGCCGAGCAGTACTTC	CASSLQVAEQYF
TRBJ1-2	-	many	TRBV28	11	TGTGCCACCCCAGGCTCGTATGGCTACACCTTC	CATPGSYGYTF
TRBJ2-5	TRBD1	many	TRBV11-2	14	TGTGCCAGCAGCTCCTACAGGGGGCCGGAGACCCAGTACTTC	CASSSYRGPETQYF
TRBJ2-5	TRBD1	-	TRBV28	17	TGTGCCAGCTGGCATAGGGTGGGGACAGGGGAAGGAGAGACCCAGTACTTC	CASWHRVGTGEGETQYF
TRBJ2-2	-	many	TRBV6-5	14	TGTGCCAGCAAGGAGTGGAAGAACACCGGGGAGCTGTTTTTT	CASKEWKNTGELFF
TRBJ2-7	-	many	TRBV7-9	15	TGTGCCAGCAGCCCCGCTGGGCCTCCCTCCTACGAGCAGTACTTC	CASSPAGPPSYEQYF
TRBJ1-1	TRBD1	few	TRBV12-3/TRBV12-4	14	TGTGCCAGCAGTCGGGACAGTGGCCTCACTGAAGCTTTCTTT	CASSRDSGLTEAFF